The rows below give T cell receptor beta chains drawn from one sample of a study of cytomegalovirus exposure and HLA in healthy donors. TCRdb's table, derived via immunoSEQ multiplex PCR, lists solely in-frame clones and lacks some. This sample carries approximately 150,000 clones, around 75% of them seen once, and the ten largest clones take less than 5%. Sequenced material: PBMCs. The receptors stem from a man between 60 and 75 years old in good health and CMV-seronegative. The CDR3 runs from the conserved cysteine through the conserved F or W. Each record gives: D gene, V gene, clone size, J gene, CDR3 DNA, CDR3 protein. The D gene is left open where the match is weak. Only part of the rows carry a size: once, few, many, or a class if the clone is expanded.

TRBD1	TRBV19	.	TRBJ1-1	TGTGCCAGTAGTGTCCGACAGGGCGGAGACACTGAAGCTTTCTTT	CASSVRQGGDTEAFF
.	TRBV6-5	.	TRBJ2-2	TGTGCCAGCATGTATAGCGGTCTTGGCGGGGAGCTGTTTTTT	CASMYSGLGGELFF
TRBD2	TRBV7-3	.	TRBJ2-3	TGTGCCAGCAGCCCCAGGACTAGCGGGAGCACAGATACGCAGTATTTT	CASSPRTSGSTDTQYF
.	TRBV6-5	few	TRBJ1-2	TGTGCCAGCAGTTACTCAAGAGGGGCGGGAGGCTACACCTTC	CASSYSRGAGGYTF
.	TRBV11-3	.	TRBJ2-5	TGTGCCAGCAGCTTAGAGGGGGGAGGCAGACCGGGTCAAGAGACCCAGTACTTC	CASSLEGGGRPGQETQYF
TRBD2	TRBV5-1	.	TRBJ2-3	TGCGCCAGCAGCTTGTCGGGAGGGGGCACAGATACGCAGTATTTT	CASSLSGGGTDTQYF
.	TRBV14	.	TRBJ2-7	TGTGCCAGCAGCCGGGGCCAAGTGGCGGGGTCGACTACCCCTCCCGAGCAGTACTTC	CASSRGQVAGSTTPPEQYF
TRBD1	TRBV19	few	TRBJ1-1	TGTGCCAGTAGGGGACAGAAAAAGGGCGACACTGAAGCTTTCTTT	CASRGQKKGDTEAFF
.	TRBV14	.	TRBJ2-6	TGTGCCAGCAGCCAAGGTCTTCCAGTTCGAAGCTCTGGGGCCAACGTCCTGACTTTC	CASSQGLPVRSSGANVLTF
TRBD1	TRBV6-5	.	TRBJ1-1	TGTGCCAGCAGTTCGGACAGGGGACTCTCTGAAGCTTTCTTT	CASSSDRGLSEAFF
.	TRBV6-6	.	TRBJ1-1	TGTGCCAGCAGTTCTCACACTGAAGCTTTCTTT	CASSSHTEAFF
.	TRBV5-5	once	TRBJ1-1	TGTGCCAGCAGCTTGGAACAGGGAGGGGCATGGAACACTGAAGCTTTCTTT	CASSLEQGGAWNTEAFF
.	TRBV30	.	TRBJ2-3	TGTGCCTGGAGTGTAGGAGGACGAGGCACAGATACGCAGTATTTT	CAWSVGGRGTDTQYF
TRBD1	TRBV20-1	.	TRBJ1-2	TGCAGTGCGAACAGGGGCAGTGGCTACACCTTC	CSANRGSGYTF
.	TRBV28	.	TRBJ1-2	TGTGCCAGCACCCTTTCCTTCAACGGGGGCTACACCTTC	CASTLSFNGGYTF
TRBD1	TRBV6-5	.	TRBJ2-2	TGTGCCAGCAGTCCCGGGGACAGGCCTACCGGGGAGCTGTTTTTT	CASSPGDRPTGELFF
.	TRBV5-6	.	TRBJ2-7	TGTGCCAGCAGCCTTCTGGGGACTGAAGACAGCTACGAGCAGTACTTC	CASSLLGTEDSYEQYF
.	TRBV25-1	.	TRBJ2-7	TGTGCCAGCAGTATTCGAACAGGCTTTCCCTACGAGCAGTACTTC	CASSIRTGFPYEQYF
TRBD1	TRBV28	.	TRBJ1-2	TGTGCCAGCAGTACAGGGGGCTGGTATGGCTACACCTTC	CASSTGGWYGYTF
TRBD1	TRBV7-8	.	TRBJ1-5	TGTGCCAGCAGCTTAAGGGACAGTCCCCTTTATAGCAATCAGCCCCAGCATTTT	CASSLRDSPLYSNQPQHF
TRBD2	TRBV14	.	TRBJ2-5	TGTGCCAGCGGTCGGGGGGGAAGTCAGTACTTC	CASGRGGSQYF
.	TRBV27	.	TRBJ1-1	TGTGCCAGCAGCTTTATCAGGAGAACCCCGAGGGACACTGAAGCTTTCTTT	CASSFIRRTPRDTEAFF
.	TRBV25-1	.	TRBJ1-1	TGTGCCAGCAGTGTCCAGGGCGTCGGCACTGAAGCTTTCTTT	CASSVQGVGTEAFF
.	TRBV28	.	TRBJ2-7	TGTGCCAGCAGTTTAGTGGCCAGCTACGAGCAGTACTTC	CASSLVASYEQYF
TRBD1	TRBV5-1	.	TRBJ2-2	TGCGCCAGCAGCTACCTACAGGGGACCGGGGAGCTGTTTTTT	CASSYLQGTGELFF
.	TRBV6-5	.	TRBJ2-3	TGTGCCAGCAGTAAGAGGGACTCCACAGATACGCAGTATTTT	CASSKRDSTDTQYF
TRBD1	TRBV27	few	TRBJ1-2	TGTGCCAGCAGTCTGACAGGGTCTAACTATGGCTACACCTTC	CASSLTGSNYGYTF
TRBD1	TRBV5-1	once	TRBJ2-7	TGCGCCAGCAGCTTGGCACAGGGGAAGACCTACGAGCAGTACTTC	CASSLAQGKTYEQYF
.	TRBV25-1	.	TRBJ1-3	TGTGCCAGCAGTGCTGGAGAGAGCTCTGGAAACACCATATATTTT	CASSAGESSGNTIYF
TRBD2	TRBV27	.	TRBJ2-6	TGTGCCAGCAGTTTAGGGGGGGTTGGGGCCAACGTCCTGACTTTC	CASSLGGVGANVLTF
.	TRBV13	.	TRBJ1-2	TGTGCCAGCAGCTTAGTAAGGACAGACTATGGCTACACCTTC	CASSLVRTDYGYTF
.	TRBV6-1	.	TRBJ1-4	TGTGCCAGCAGTGAATCTGGGGGCCGTTATGAAAAACTGTTTTTT	CASSESGGRYEKLFF
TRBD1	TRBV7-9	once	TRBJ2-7	TGTGCCACTGGAAGGACAGGGGGACCCTACGAGCAGTACTTC	CATGRTGGPYEQYF
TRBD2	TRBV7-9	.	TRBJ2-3	TGTGCCAGCAGCTTCGTAGCGGGAGCGGATACGCAGTATTTT	CASSFVAGADTQYF
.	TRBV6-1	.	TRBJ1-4	TGTGCCAGCAGTGAGTCGAAGCGGGCAACCAATGAAAAACTGTTTTTT	CASSESKRATNEKLFF
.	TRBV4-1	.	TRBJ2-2	TGCGCCAGCAGCCGACAGATCACCGGGGAGCTGTTTTTT	CASSRQITGELFF
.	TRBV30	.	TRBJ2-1	TGTGCCTGGGAGACAGCCAATGAGCAGTTCTTC	CAWETANEQFF
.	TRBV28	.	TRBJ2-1	TGTGCCAGCAGTTTATGGAGGGAGACCGAGCGGAGCGGAAATGAGCAGTTCTTC	CASSLWRETERSGNEQFF
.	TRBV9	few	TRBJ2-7	TGTGCCAGCAGCGTCGAAACAGGGACCATAGCGGAGCAGTACTTC	CASSVETGTIAEQYF
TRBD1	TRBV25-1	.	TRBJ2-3	TGTGCCAGCAGGAGGACAGGGACAGATACGCAGTATTTT	CASRRTGTDTQYF
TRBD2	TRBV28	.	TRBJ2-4	TGTGCCAGCAGCCTGACTAGCGGAGAGATAGCCAAAAACATTCAGTACTTC	CASSLTSGEIAKNIQYF
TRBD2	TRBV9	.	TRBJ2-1	TGTGCCAGCAGCCTTGGGACTAGCGGGAGAAGGAAGGGGCACAATGAGCAGTTCTTC	CASSLGTSGRRKGHNEQFF
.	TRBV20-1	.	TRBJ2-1	TGCAGTGCTAGTCTGCAGAATGAGCAGTTCTTC	CSASLQNEQFF
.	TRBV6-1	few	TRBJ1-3	TGTGCCAGCAGTGCCCTGGCCGGGGAATTAGCTGGAAACACCATATATTTT	CASSALAGELAGNTIYF
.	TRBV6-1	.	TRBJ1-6	TGTGCCAGCAGAAAACTAAGTGTGGATTCACCCCTCCACTTT	CASRKLSVDSPLHF
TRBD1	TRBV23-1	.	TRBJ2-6	TGCGCCAGCAGTCGCACCGGGACAGGGGATTCTGGGGCCAACGTCCTGACTTTC	CASSRTGTGDSGANVLTF
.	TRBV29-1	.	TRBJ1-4	TGCAGCGTTTCCTTGGACAGTGAAAAACTGTTTTTT	CSVSLDSEKLFF
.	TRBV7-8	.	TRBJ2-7	TGTGCCAGCAGCTTAGATGGGGGGATTGGCGAGCAGTACTTC	CASSLDGGIGEQYF
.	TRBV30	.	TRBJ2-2	TGTGCCTGGAGTGTTACGACAGTCGGGGAGCTGTTTTTT	CAWSVTTVGELFF
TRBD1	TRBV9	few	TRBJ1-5	TGTGCCAGCAGCGTAGACAGGGGAGATCAGCCCCAGCATTTT	CASSVDRGDQPQHF
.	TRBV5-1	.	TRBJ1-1	TGCGCCAGCAGCTTGACGGGTGAAGCTTTCTTT	CASSLTGEAFF
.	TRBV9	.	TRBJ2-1	TGTGCCAGCAGCCCCGAACTCTTCGGTGAGCAGTTCTTC	CASSPELFGEQFF
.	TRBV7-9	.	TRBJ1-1	TGTGCCAGCAGCTTAGGAGAGCTAGGAACTGAAGCTTTCTTT	CASSLGELGTEAFF
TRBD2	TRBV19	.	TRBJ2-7	TGTGCCAGTAGTCCCTTCGCGGGAGATTCGGGGGAGCAGTACTTC	CASSPFAGDSGEQYF
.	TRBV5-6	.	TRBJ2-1	TGTGCCAGCAGCTTGGGGTACGGGGGCAATGAGCAGTTCTTC	CASSLGYGGNEQFF
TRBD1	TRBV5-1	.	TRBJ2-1	TGCGCCAGCAGCGTGGACAGGGAGAATGAGCAGTTCTTC	CASSVDRENEQFF
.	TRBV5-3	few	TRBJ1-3	TGTGCCAGAAGCTTGTCTTCGGGGATCTCTGGAAACACCATATATTTT	CARSLSSGISGNTIYF